This T cell receptor (beta chain) was retrieved from a study of CD8 T cells in ankylosing spondylitis. Study-level results: Ankylosing spondylitis blood appeared to carry a characteristic TCR beta motif of several highly homologous variants. Peripheral blood samples showed relatively rare disease-linked clones, and these clones were CD8+. Significantly higher representation of disease-linked clones was reported for matched ankylosing spondylitis synovial fluid.

This CDR3 has 13 residues. CDR1 is LGHNT, CDR2 FRNRAP, per germline. With 6 bases removed from V and 6 bases from J, the gap between germline ends came to 11 bases. TCRdb independently ran MiXCR on the 5' RACE reads; one entry per CDR3 protein. The table has under 250,000 distinct CDR3 sequences, about a quarter seen once. This clonotype has only a few counts. Its antigen is not known. This sequence joins TRBV12-5 and TRBJ2-2; D call uncertain. The clonotype comes from a male donor with ankylosing spondylitis or in good health (not recorded which). The sequencing sample was made of blood, either unsorted or a sorted T cell fraction (not recorded which). CDR3 sequence: CASGLFGSGELFF. The CDR3 DNA is TGTGCTAGTGGGCTCTTCGGGTCCGGGGAGCTGTTTTTT. The full variable domain, completed using reference TRBV12-5 and TRBJ2-2, is DARVTQTPRHKVTEMGQEVTMRCQPILGHNTVFWYRQTMMQGLELLAYFRNRAPLDDSGMPKDRFSAEMPDATLATLKIQPSEPRDSAVYFCASGLFGSGELFFGEGSRLTVL.